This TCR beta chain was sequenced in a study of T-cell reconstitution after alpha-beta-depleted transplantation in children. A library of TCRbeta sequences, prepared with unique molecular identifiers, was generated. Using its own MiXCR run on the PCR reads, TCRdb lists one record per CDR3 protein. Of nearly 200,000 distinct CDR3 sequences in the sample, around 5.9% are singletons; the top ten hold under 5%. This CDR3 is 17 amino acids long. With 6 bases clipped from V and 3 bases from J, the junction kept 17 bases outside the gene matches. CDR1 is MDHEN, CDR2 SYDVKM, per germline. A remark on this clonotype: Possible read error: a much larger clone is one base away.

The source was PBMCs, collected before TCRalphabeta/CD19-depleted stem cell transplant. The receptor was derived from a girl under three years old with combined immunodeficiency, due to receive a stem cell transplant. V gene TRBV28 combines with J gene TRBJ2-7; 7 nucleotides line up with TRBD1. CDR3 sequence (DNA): TGTGCCAGCAGCCTATATACCTGGGACAGAGGGTTCTACGAGCAGTACTTC. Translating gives CASSLYTWDRGFYEQYF.